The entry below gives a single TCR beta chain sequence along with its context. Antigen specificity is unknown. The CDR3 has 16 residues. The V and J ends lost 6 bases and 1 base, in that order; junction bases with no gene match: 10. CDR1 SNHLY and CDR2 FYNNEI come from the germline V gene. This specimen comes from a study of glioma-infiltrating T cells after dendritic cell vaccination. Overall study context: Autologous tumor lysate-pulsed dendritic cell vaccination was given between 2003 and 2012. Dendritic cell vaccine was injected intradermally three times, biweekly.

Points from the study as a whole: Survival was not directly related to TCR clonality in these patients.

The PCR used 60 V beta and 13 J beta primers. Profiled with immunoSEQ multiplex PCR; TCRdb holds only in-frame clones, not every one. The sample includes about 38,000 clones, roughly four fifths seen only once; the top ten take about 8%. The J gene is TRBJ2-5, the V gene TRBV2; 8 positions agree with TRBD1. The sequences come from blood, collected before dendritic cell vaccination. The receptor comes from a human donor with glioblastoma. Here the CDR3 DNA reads TGTGCCAGCAGCCCAGGGGGCGGGGCCCTCCAAGAGACCCAGTACTTC. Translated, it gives CASSPGGGALQETQYF.